This passage covers 4 T cell receptor beta chains from one sample sequenced in a study of blood T cell repertoires in COVID-19. Repertoires were generated with immunoSEQ multiplex PCR, while TCRdb's copy carries only in-frame clones and drops some. The repertoire consists of 400,000 to 450,000 clones, with about 91% occurring once and the leading ten covering 1.5% to 1.9%. Sequenced material: peripheral blood. The origin of the receptors is a woman between 40 and 50 years old with COVID-19, enrolled during active disease.

The sample holds a few counts of this clone. The chain is built from TRBV12-3 or TRBV12-4 and TRBJ1-1; 8 positions match TRBD1. Trimming cost V 4 bases and J 7 bases; bases outside gene matches: 5. There are 13 residues in the CDR3. In nucleotides, the CDR3 is TGTGCCAGCAGTTCCGGACAGGGTATTGAAGCTTTCTTT. Translated, it gives CASSSGQGIEAFF.

This chain connects TRBV4-2 to TRBJ2-1, with TRBD1 matching 8 bases. Germline CDR1 LGHNA, CDR2 YNFKEQ. This CDR3 comprises 15 residues. V was pared by 0 bases and J by 9 bases, with 7 bases of the junction left unmatched. CDR3 region: CASSQDTRGLGEQFF. CDR3 bases: TGTGCCAGCAGCCAAGATACCAGGGGGCTGGGTGAGCAGTTCTTC.

The V call is TRBV6-2 or TRBV6-3, the J call TRBJ1-1; unclear D gene. The CDR3 is 12 amino acids. V was cut by 4 bases and J by 0 bases, with 3 bases left in between. The germline V gene has CDR1 MNHEY and CDR2 SVGEGT. CDR3 sequence (DNA): TGTGCCAGCAGTTCAGTGAACACTGAAGCTTTCTTT. As protein: CASSSVNTEAFF.

The genes are TRBV3-1 (or the pseudogene TRBV3-2) and TRBJ2-1; 9 nucleotides align to TRBD2. CDR1 is LGHDT, CDR2 YNNKEL, per germline (reference sequence). The CDR3 length is 16 residues. Losses at the gene ends were 4 bases for V and 3 bases for J; bases not matched to a gene: 7. DNA for the CDR3: TGTGCCAGCAGCCGAACGACTAGCGGATACTACAATGAGCAGTTCTTC. Amino acids: CASSRTTSGYYNEQFF.